This TCR beta chain was sequenced in a study of cytomegalovirus exposure and HLA in healthy donors. At the level of the study: Early released data comprised some 85 million unique TCRs from HLA-typed donors. Study-wide points: No immune exposure information besides CMV serostatus was available. The authors later linked a missense DCLRE1C variant to TCR beta V- and J-gene trimming.

Germline CDR1 is SGHRS and CDR2 is YFSETQ. This CDR3 spans 14 amino acids. PCR used 60 Vbeta primers and 13 Jbeta primers. Method: immunoSEQ multiplex PCR; TCRdb's copy keeps in-frame clones and lacks some. This table has 65,000 to 95,000 clones, around 79% appearing once. As concerns this clone: No antigen is known for it.

This sequence was found in a male donor in good health and CMV-seropositive. The V and J genes are TRBV5-1 and TRBJ1-3; no definite D call. The DNA matches TRBJ2-2 better at its end, which makes the J call doubtful. Material for sequencing was PBMCs. The CDR3 sequence is CASSLDLNTGELFF. The CDR3 DNA sequence: TGCGCCAGCAGCTTGGACTTGAACACCGGGGAGCTGTTTTTT.